The T cell receptor beta chain under discussion was sequenced for a study of blood T cell repertoires in COVID-19 (TCRdb year 2020). Context from the whole study: Samples covering the acute and convalescent phases of COVID-19 were provided by collaborators in the United States, Italy and Spain. The prospective study material was composed of cDNA or gDNA derived from T cells, B-cell-depleted T cells, or PBMCs. Subjects who had been exposed to COVID-19, were actively infected with it, or had recovered from it provided the deeply sampled blood TCRbeta repertoires that made up the dataset. The repertoires were made available in a free public database intended to serve as a resource for research on the immune response to SARS-CoV-2. The samples were drawn from two sources: the first 160 participants of the ongoing ImmuneRACE study, and 1,000 to 1,500 subjects contributed by 6 global collaborators. A de-identified subject ID, COVID-19 status, age in years and sex were almost always included in the sample metadata. Where HLA class I and class II types were available, the types were taken from metadata supplied by the sample provider, not from assay-based typing. On the study overall, not on this receptor specifically: The quantity of clinical and demographic metadata differed by source and by participant and was supplied without curation.

TCRbeta CDR3 regions were amplified from genomic DNA by means of the immunoSEQ Assay, a bias-controlled multiplex PCR. Under the source paper's analysis protocol: Within the assay, amplification of reference gene primers was used to estimate how many nucleated cells each sample contained. Sequence reads were collapsed and filtered to measure the absolute abundance of every unique TCRbeta CDR3 rearrangement. For each sample, productive Simpson clonality was calculated as the square root of Simpson's diversity index across productive rearrangements. TCRdb mirrors the immuneACCESS table, restricted to in-frame sequences. Some clones are absent from its copies; in checked studies, under half trace to an unresolved V gene, and the reason for the others is unknown. V, J and clone size are those of that table, while D and trimming were read from the DNA. The sample table lists some 300,000 clones, about nine tenths of them with a count of one. Of the sample, over 8.5% is held by the ten largest clones.

Enrolling through a virtual design, the prospective study's participants ranged in age from about 18 to 89 years and lived across 20 to 30 United States geographic areas. In the prospective study, participants were assigned to cohorts based on the clinical history participants reported in a screening survey and a study questionnaire. Recovered participants in ImmuneRACE Cohort 3 were defined by two consecutive negative NP/OP PCR tests, clearance by a healthcare professional, or resolution of symptoms. Mobile phlebotomists in the prospective study collected whole blood, serum and a nasopharyngeal or oropharyngeal swab from every participant. Over a roughly 2-month period, participants in the prospective study had the option of providing additional blood draws and questionnaires. Prospective study blood samples were shipped either frozen or at room temperature before DNA extraction. With regard to this clone: The clone's antigen remains unknown. It has no much larger one-base neighbor in the sample; base qualities were not kept.

Based on the germline V gene (reference sequence), the CDR1 and CDR2 sequences are LGHDT and YNNKEL. From its cysteine to its phenylalanine, the CDR3 spans 14 amino acids. Here the CDR3 DNA is all that survives: 42 bases in frame from base 1. V is reduced by 4 bases and J by 4 bases, leaving a spacing of 13 bases between them. This TCR was recovered from a woman aged 25 to 39 who had recovered from COVID-19. Here the chain combines TRBV3-1 (or the pseudogene TRBV3-2) and TRBJ2-5; a weak D assignment points to TRBD1 (6 bases agree). The source material was PBMCs or T cells enriched from blood (not recorded which). At the DNA level, the sequence is TGTGCCAGCAGCCTAGGGACACGAATAGAGACCCAGTACTTC. Its translation reads: CASSLGTRIETQYF.